A single sample gave rise to the 19 T cell receptor beta chains below, sequenced in a study of blood T cell repertoires in COVID-19. Assay: immunoSEQ multiplex PCR; the TCRdb copy retains only in-frame clones and omits some. The data contain 67,000 or so clones, about four fifths of them singletons. Sequenced input: peripheral blood. The receptors come from a woman between 70 and 85 years old with acute or convalescent COVID-19.

V is TRBV19 and J is TRBJ2-1, with TRBD2 matching 8 bases. Germline lookup yields CDR1 LNHDA and CDR2 SQIVND (reference sequence). Trimming removed 5 bases from V and 0 bases from J; junction bases left unmatched: 3. CDR3 size: 15 residues. CDR3 coding DNA: TGTGCCAGTAGTGTAGCGGGGAGCTCCTACAATGAGCAGTTCTTC. This encodes CASSVAGSSYNEQFF. Variable domain in full (rest from reference TRBV19 and TRBJ2-1): DGGITQSPKYLFRKEGQNVTLSCEQNLNHDAMYWYRQDPGQGLRLIYYSQIVNDFQKGDIAEGYSVSREKKESFPLTVTSAQKNPTAFYLCASSVAGSSYNEQFFGPGTRLTVL.

This clone has a handful of counts. The V gene is TRBV29-1, the J gene TRBJ2-1, with D hard to call. The CDR3 extends over 15 amino acids. Germline V gene lookup returns CDR1 SQVTM and CDR2 ANQGSEA. V was shortened by 4 bases and J by 0 bases, with 13 bases between the two germline ends. The CDR3, as DNA: TGCAGCGTTGTAGGCGAGGTTGTCTCCTACAATGAGCAGTTCTTC. Protein product: CSVVGEVVSYNEQFF.

V is TRBV24-1 and J is TRBJ2-3, with unresolved D. The germline CDR1 and CDR2 sequences are KGHDR and SFDVKD. The CDR3 has 14 amino acids. The V gene lost 9 bases and the J gene lost 4 bases, with 16 bases spanning the gap. CDR3 protein: CATRAAEFADTQYF. The CDR3 DNA reads TGTGCCACCCGAGCTGCTGAATTTGCAGATACGCAGTATTTT.

The V gene is TRBV5-1, the J gene TRBJ2-2, with 10 nucleotides matching TRBD1. Unmatched junction bases numbered 14, after V lost 4 bases and J lost 2 bases. The CDR3 loop spans 19 amino acids. CDR1 SGHRS and CDR2 YFSETQ come from the germline V gene. The CDR3 sequence: CASSPARTGGRSNTGELFF. CDR3 nucleotides: TGCGCCAGCAGCCCGGCTCGGACAGGGGGGCGCAGTAACACCGGGGAGCTGTTTTTT.

This clone was counted a single time. The rearrangement joins TRBV30 to TRBJ1-2; D is unresolved. CDR1 is GTSNPN and CDR2 is SVGIG in the germline V gene (reference sequence). Trimming removed 3 bases at V and 4 bases at J, with 9 bases between. There are 12 residues in the CDR3. The DNA of the CDR3 is TGTGCCTGGAGGGCGGGGTCCTATGGCTACACCTTC. As protein: CAWRAGSYGYTF.

The chain employs TRBV14 and TRBJ2-7, with 8 positions matching TRBD1. The ends lost 2 bases at V and 3 bases at J; junction bases unmatched: 9. Germline lookup yields CDR1 SGHDN and CDR2 FVKESK. CDR3 length: 16 residues. CDR3 DNA sequence: TGTGCCAGCAGCCAACTTACCTCAGGGGGCTACTACGAGCAGTACTTC. Protein: CASSQLTSGGYYEQYF.

This clone appeared once. The chain combines TRBV25-1 with TRBJ2-7, with D tentatively TRBD1 (5 bases). From germline, CDR1 is MGHDK and CDR2 SYGVNS. CDR3 length: 14 amino acids. V lost 6 bases and J 3 bases, leaving 15 bases between the germline ends. Here the CDR3 reads CASSPPDRIYEQYF. CDR3 nucleotide sequence: TGTGCCAGCAGCCCTCCAGACAGAATCTACGAGCAGTACTTC.

This clone was counted a single time. J is TRBJ1-1 and V is TRBV29-1; 8 bases are a match to TRBD1. From germline, CDR1 is SQVTM and CDR2 ANQGSEA. The CDR3 extends over 13 amino acids. Trimming took 8 bases from V and 1 from J; bases not matched to a gene: 6. The CDR3 loop is CSPSTGGNTEAFF. The CDR3 DNA is TGCAGCCCCTCTACAGGGGGGAACACTGAAGCTTTCTTT.

The chain carries TRBV2 and TRBJ2-1; 12 bases match TRBD2. Germline V gene lookup returns CDR1 SNHLY and CDR2 FYNNEI. The length of the CDR3 is 14 residues. V lost 8 bases, J lost 6 bases, and 5 bases stayed unmatched. The CDR3 sequence: CASGLAGLINEQFF. The CDR3 DNA follows: TGTGCCAGCGGACTAGCGGGACTAATCAATGAGCAGTTCTTC.

The chain recombines TRBV29-1 with TRBJ1-1; tentatively, D is TRBD1 (5 bases). The CDR3 contains 11 residues. Trimming left V 6 bases short and J 11 bases short, with 16 bases between. CDR1 and CDR2 (germline): SQVTM, ANQGSEA. Here the CDR3 DNA reads TGCAGCGTGGGGGGGACGGAGCCGGCTTTCTTT. Translated: CSVGGTEPAFF.

The chain employs TRBV19 and TRBJ1-2; D perhaps matches TRBD1 (5 bases). CDR3 length equals 16 residues. Germline CDR1 is LNHDA and CDR2 is SQIVND (reference sequence). V lost 4 bases to trimming and J lost 6 bases, with 21 bases between them. The CDR3 DNA reads as TGTGCCAGTAGTAAGGACACATTGACACGTTCAGATGGCTACACCTTC. This gives the protein CASSKDTLTRSDGYTF.

This chain uses TRBV30 with TRBJ2-3, with a tentative D call TRBD2 (5 bases). V was trimmed by 7 bases and J by 4 bases, leaving 18 bases between them. The CDR3 is 14 residues long. Germline-derived CDR1 and CDR2 are GTSNPN and SVGIG (reference sequence). The CDR3 nucleotides read TGTGCCTCTAGGGCGGGCTGGGTAGCAGATACGCAGTATTTT. It is translated as CASRAGWVADTQYF.

The chain combines TRBV10-3 with TRBJ2-1; the match to TRBD2 covers 9 bases. The CDR3 length is 16 residues. Germline CDR1 ENHRY, CDR2 SYGVKD. V lost 4 bases, J lost 4 bases, and 8 bases stayed unmatched. CDR3 DNA: TGTGCCATCAGTGTCCTAGCGGGGAATCGTTACAATGAGCAGTTCTTC. Its translation is CAISVLAGNRYNEQFF.

The V gene is TRBV4-3, the J gene TRBJ1-1; tentative D call: TRBD1 (5 bases). The germline V gene encodes CDR1 LGHNA and CDR2 YSLEER. Trimming stripped 0 bases from V and 5 bases from J, with 13 bases between. The CDR3 runs to 15 residues. CDR3 nucleotide sequence: TGCGCCAGCAGCCAAGAAAGCGGGGGATGGACTGAAGCTTTCTTT. It translates to CASSQESGGWTEAFF.

This chain links TRBV28 with TRBJ2-2; 10 nucleotides match TRBD1. The CDR3 sequence is 16 residues long. V gave up 5 bases and J gave up 4 bases; unmatched junction bases: 7. Germline V gives CDR1 MDHEN, CDR2 SYDVKM. CDR3 DNA: TGTGCCAGCAGTCGACCCGGGACAGGGGTCACCGGGGAGCTGTTTTTT. Translation: CASSRPGTGVTGELFF.

The chain links TRBV4-3 to TRBJ1-2; TRBD1 matches 9 bases. The ends lost 1 base at V and 3 bases at J; junction bases unmatched: 3. This CDR3 region has 15 residues. The germline V gene has CDR1 LGHNA and CDR2 YSLEER. The CDR3 protein is CASSQGDRDDYGYTF. In DNA, the CDR3 is TGCGCCAGCAGCCAAGGGGACAGGGACGACTATGGCTACACCTTC.

The genes are TRBV28 and TRBJ2-4; perhaps TRBD2 as D (5 bases). Germline loops: CDR1 MDHEN, CDR2 SYDVKM. V was clipped by 7 bases and J by 7 bases, with 14 bases between them. The CDR3 extends over 13 amino acids. The CDR3 DNA reads as TGTGCCAGCATACAGCGGAACCTGAACATTCAGTACTTC. Its translation: CASIQRNLNIQYF.

The chain couples TRBV3-1 (or the pseudogene TRBV3-2) to TRBJ2-3, with D possibly TRBD1 on 5 matching bases. The germline V gene encodes CDR1 LGHDT and CDR2 YNNKEL (reference sequence). There are 13 residues in the CDR3. Trimming stripped 6 bases from V and 5 bases from J, with 12 bases between. CDR3 DNA: TGTGCCAGCAGACCCACAGGTATAGATACGCAGTATTTT. This translates into CASRPTGIDTQYF.

This chain joins TRBV4-3 and TRBJ1-1; D call uncertain. Germline V gene lookup returns CDR1 LGHNA and CDR2 YSLEER. This CDR3 comprises 14 residues. The V and J ends lost 0 bases and 4 bases respectively, with 9 bases between them. The chain's CDR3 is CASSQESGGTEAFF. CDR3 in DNA: TGCGCCAGCAGCCAAGAATCGGGTGGCACTGAAGCTTTCTTT.